Listed below are T cell receptor beta chains from one sample, sequenced in a study of cytomegalovirus exposure and HLA in healthy donors. Measured with immunoSEQ multiplex PCR; TCRdb has only the in-frame clones, and not every one. Its table lists about 170,000 clones. Input material: PBMCs. The receptor source for this set is a woman aged 18 to 35 in good health and CMV-seropositive. The CDR3 runs from the conserved cysteine through the conserved F or W. The order of the fields is J gene, V gene, CDR3 protein.

j_gene: TRBJ1-2
v_gene: TRBV25-1
CDR3aa: CASSEPSTRSGYTF

j_gene: TRBJ1-2
v_gene: TRBV9
CDR3aa: CASSPGQGNYGYTF

j_gene: TRBJ1-5
v_gene: TRBV14
CDR3aa: CASSQGRNQPQHF

j_gene: TRBJ2-1
v_gene: TRBV12-5
CDR3aa: CASGSGQGLANEQFF

j_gene: TRBJ2-2
v_gene: TRBV7-9
CDR3aa: CASSLPGTGNTGELFF

j_gene: TRBJ2-5
v_gene: TRBV7-9
CDR3aa: CASSPTSGETQYF

j_gene: TRBJ2-2
v_gene: TRBV7-9
CDR3aa: CASSWGTHGELFF

j_gene: TRBJ1-2
v_gene: TRBV7-9
CDR3aa: CASSPQGHGYTF

j_gene: TRBJ1-1
v_gene: TRBV30
CDR3aa: CAWSVYRGKMGEAFF

j_gene: TRBJ2-7
v_gene: TRBV7-2
CDR3aa: CASSSGGASYEQYF

j_gene: TRBJ1-1
v_gene: TRBV7-2
CDR3aa: CASSSVINTEAFF

j_gene: TRBJ2-4
v_gene: TRBV30
CDR3aa: CAWSVLQSKNIQYF

j_gene: TRBJ2-3
v_gene: TRBV7-2
CDR3aa: CASSLAGGADTQYF

j_gene: TRBJ1-1
v_gene: TRBV4-3
CDR3aa: CASSQERNTEAFF

j_gene: TRBJ1-2
v_gene: TRBV28
CDR3aa: CASSFGSPPGYTF

j_gene: NA
v_gene: TRBV5-3
CDR3aa: CARSLGLYEQYF

j_gene: TRBJ1-5
v_gene: TRBV6-5
CDR3aa: CATKAGDMGRPQHF

j_gene: TRBJ2-5
v_gene: TRBV27
CDR3aa: CASSYTSGKIGETQYF

j_gene: TRBJ2-3
v_gene: TRBV19
CDR3aa: CASSMSRTGKGTDTQYF

j_gene: TRBJ2-3
v_gene: TRBV6-1
CDR3aa: CASSEARGGALHSTDTQYF

j_gene: TRBJ1-1
v_gene: TRBV6-6
CDR3aa: CASSYAGGTEAFF

j_gene: TRBJ2-7
v_gene: TRBV5-1
CDR3aa: CASSLGGTGLYEQYF

j_gene: TRBJ1-1
v_gene: TRBV5-4
CDR3aa: CASSSALEINTEAFF

j_gene: TRBJ1-6
v_gene: TRBV15
CDR3aa: CATRIGGSNSPLHF

j_gene: TRBJ1-2
v_gene: TRBV6-1
CDR3aa: CASSFNRDSVGYTF

j_gene: TRBJ1-4
v_gene: TRBV9
CDR3aa: CASSVALGETNEKLFF

j_gene: TRBJ1-1
v_gene: TRBV5-5
CDR3aa: CASSSGTLPGTEAFF

j_gene: TRBJ2-1
v_gene: TRBV10-1
CDR3aa: CASSGGLADSYNEQFF

j_gene: TRBJ1-2
v_gene: TRBV30
CDR3aa: CAWSEQGTNYGYTF

j_gene: NA
v_gene: TRBV4-3
CDR3aa: CASSQDLIGHRGYEQYF

j_gene: TRBJ1-2
v_gene: TRBV27
CDR3aa: CASTLRGGLNYGYTF

j_gene: NA
v_gene: TRBV19
CDR3aa: CASSIKHPYYEQYF

j_gene: TRBJ2-1
v_gene: TRBV19
CDR3aa: CASSAPTSGSILIHNEQFF

j_gene: TRBJ1-1
v_gene: TRBV7-9
CDR3aa: CASSLDMNTEAFF

j_gene: TRBJ2-3
v_gene: TRBV27
CDR3aa: CASSLSGGTTQYF